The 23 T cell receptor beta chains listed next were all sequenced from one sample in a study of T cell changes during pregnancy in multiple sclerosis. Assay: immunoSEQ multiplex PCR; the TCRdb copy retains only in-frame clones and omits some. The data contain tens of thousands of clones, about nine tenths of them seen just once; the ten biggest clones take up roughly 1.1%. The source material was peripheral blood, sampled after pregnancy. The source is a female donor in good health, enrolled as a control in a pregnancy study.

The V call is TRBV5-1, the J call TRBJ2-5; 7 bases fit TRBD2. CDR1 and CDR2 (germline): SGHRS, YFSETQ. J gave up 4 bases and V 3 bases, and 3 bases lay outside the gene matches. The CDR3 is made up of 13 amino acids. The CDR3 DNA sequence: TGCGCCAGCAGCTCATTAGCGGGAGAGACCCAGTACTTC. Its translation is CASSSLAGETQYF. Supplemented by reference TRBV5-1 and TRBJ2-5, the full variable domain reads KAGVTQTPRYLIKTRGQQVTLSCSPISGHRSVSWYQQTPGQGLQFLFEYFSETQRNKGNFPGRFSGRQFSNSRSEMNVSTLELGDSALYLCASSSLAGETQYFGPGTRLLVL.

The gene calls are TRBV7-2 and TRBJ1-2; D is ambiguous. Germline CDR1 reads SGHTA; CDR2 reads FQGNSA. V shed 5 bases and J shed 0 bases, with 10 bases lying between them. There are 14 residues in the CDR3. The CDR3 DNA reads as TGTGCCAGCAGCCCCGATCGGGCTAACTATGGCTACACCTTC. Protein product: CASSPDRANYGYTF. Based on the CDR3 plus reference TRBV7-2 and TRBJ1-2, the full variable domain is GAGVSQSPSNKVTEKGKDVELRCDPISGHTALYWYRQSLGQGLEFLIYFQGNSAPDKSGLPSDRFSAERTGGSVSTLTIQRTQQEDSAVYLCASSPDRANYGYTFGSGTRLTVV.

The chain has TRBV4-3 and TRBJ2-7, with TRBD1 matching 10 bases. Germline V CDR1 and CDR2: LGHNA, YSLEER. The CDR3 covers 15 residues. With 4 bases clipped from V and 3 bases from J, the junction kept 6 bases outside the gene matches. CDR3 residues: CASSPRDRGFYEQYF. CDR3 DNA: TGCGCCAGCAGCCCCCGGGACAGGGGCTTCTACGAGCAGTACTTC.

The CDR3 reads CASSITGGPYEQYF. The CDR3 DNA sequence: TGTGCCAGCAGCATCACAGGGGGCCCCTACGAGCAGTACTTC. The rearrangement uses TRBV9 and TRBJ2-7, with 9 bases lining up with TRBD1. V dropped 4 bases and J dropped 2; count of bases not matched to a gene: 4. The CDR3 consists of 14 residues. The germline V gene has CDR1 SGDLS and CDR2 YYNGEE.

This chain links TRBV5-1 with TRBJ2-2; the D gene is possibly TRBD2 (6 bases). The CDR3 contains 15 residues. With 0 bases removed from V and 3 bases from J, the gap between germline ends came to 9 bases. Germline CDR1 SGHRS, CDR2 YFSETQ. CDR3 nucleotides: TGCGCCAGCAGCTTGGGAGGAGGGCACACCGGGGAGCTGTTTTTT. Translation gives CASSLGGGHTGELFF.

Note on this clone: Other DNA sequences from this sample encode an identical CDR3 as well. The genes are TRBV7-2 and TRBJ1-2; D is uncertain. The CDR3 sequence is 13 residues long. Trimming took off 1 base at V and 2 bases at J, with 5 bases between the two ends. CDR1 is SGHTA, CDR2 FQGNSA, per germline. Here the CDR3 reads CASSLGANYGYTF. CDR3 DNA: TGTGCCAGCAGCTTAGGGGCGAACTATGGCTACACCTTC.

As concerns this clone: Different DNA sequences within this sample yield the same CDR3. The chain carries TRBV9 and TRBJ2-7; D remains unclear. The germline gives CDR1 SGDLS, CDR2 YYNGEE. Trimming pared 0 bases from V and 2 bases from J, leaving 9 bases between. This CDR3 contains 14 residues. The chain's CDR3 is CASSVGGGTYEQYF. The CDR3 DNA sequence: TGTGCCAGCAGCGTAGGAGGCGGTACCTACGAGCAGTACTTC.

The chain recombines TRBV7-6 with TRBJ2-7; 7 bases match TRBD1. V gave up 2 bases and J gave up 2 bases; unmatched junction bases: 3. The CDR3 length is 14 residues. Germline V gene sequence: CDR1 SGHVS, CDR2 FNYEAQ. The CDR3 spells CASSLSTGTYEQYF. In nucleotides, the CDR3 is TGTGCCAGCAGCTTATCGACAGGGACCTACGAGCAGTACTTC.

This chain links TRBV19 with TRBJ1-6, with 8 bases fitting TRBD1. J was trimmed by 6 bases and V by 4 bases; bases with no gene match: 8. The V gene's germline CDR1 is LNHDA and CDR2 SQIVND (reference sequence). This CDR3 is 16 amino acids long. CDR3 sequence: CASSKTRDRINSPLHF. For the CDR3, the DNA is TGTGCCAGTAGTAAAACCCGGGACAGGATTAATTCACCCCTCCACTTT.

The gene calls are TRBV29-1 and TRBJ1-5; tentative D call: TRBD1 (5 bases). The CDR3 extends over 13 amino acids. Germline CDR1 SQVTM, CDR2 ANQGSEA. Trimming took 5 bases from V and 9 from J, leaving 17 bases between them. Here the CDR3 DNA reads TGCAGCGTTTGGCCCGGGGGGGGAGCGCCCCAGCATTTT. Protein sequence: CSVWPGGGAPQHF.

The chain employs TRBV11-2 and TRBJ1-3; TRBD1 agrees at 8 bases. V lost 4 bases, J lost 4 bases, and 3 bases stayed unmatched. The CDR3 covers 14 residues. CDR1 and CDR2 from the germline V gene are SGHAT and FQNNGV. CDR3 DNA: TGTGCCAGCAGCTCCAGGGGGCGCGGAAACACCATATATTTT. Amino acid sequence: CASSSRGRGNTIYF.

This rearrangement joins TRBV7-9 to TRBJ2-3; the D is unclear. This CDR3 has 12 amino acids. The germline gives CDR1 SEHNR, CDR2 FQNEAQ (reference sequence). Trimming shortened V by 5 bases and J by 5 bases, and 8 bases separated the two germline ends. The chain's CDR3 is CASSPIGDTQYF. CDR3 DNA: TGTGCCAGCAGCCCCATCGGAGATACGCAGTATTTT.

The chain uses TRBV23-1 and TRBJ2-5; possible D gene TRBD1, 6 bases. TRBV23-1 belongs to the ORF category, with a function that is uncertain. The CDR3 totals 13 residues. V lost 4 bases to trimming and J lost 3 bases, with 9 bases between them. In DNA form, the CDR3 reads TGCGCCAGCAGTCTGTCAGGGGAAGAGACCCAGTACTTC. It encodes CASSLSGEETQYF.

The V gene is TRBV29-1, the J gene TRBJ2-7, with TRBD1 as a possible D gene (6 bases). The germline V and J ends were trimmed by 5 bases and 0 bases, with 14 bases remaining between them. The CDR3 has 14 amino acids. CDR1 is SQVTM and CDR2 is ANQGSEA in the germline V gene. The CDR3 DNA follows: TGCAGCGTTTTCGGGGACAAGAACTCCTACGAGCAGTACTTC. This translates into CSVFGDKNSYEQYF.

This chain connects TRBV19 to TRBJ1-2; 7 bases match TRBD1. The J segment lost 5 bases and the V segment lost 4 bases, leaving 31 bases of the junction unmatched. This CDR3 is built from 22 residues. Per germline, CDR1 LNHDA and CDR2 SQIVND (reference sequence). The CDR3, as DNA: TGTGCCAGTAGTAGCCCCTTCGGCGTCCCAGGGGGGAGAAGACCAACAAAATATGGCTACACCTTC. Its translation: CASSSPFGVPGGRRPTKYGYTF.

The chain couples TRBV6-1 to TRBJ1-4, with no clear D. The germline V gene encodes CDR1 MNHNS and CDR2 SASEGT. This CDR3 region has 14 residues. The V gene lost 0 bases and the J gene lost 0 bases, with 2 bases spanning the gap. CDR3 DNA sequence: TGTGCCAGCAGTGAAGCCGCAACTAATGAAAAACTGTTTTTT. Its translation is CASSEAATNEKLFF.

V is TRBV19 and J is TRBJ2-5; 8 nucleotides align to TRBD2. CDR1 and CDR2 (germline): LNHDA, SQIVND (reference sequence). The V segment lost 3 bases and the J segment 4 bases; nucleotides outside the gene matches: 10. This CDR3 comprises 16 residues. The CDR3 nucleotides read TGTGCCAGTAGTATTCCTTTAACGGGGGGGCGAGAGACCCAGTACTTC. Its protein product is CASSIPLTGGRETQYF.

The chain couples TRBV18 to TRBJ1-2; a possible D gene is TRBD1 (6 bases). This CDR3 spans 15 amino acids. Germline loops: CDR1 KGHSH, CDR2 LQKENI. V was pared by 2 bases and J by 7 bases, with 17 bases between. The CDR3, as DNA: TGTGCCAGCTCACCAGTAGCACAGGGAAGTAGTGGCTACACCTTC. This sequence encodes CASSPVAQGSSGYTF.

The CDR3: CASSLWVWASGNNEQFF. The CDR3 region has the DNA TGTGCCAGCAGCTTATGGGTCTGGGCTAGCGGTAACAATGAGCAGTTCTTC. The rearrangement joins TRBV7-8 to TRBJ2-1, with 7 bases that match TRBD2. The CDR3 runs to 17 residues. The V gene end was trimmed by 2 bases and the J gene end by 5 bases; junction bases not matched to a gene: 12. CDR1 and CDR2 from the germline V gene are SGHVS and FQNEAQ.

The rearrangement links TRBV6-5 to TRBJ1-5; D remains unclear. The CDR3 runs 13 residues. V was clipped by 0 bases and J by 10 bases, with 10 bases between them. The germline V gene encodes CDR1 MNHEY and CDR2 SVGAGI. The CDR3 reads CASSYSQVAPQHF. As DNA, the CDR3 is TGTGCCAGCAGTTACTCTCAGGTGGCCCCCCAGCATTTT.

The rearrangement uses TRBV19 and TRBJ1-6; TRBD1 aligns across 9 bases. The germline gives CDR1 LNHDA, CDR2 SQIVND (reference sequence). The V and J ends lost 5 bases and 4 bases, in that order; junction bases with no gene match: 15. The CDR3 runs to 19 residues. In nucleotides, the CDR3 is TGTGCCAGTAGTGGGACAGGGAAGACCTCCTTTGAATATAATTCACCCCTCCACTTT. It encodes CASSGTGKTSFEYNSPLHF.

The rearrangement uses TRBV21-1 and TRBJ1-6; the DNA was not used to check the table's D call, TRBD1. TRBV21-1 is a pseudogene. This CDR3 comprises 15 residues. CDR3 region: CASSQPQGINSPLHF. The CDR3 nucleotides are TGTGCCAGCAGCCAGCCACAGGGGATTAATTCACCCCTCCACTTT.

The CDR3: CASSLSPGGLTDTQYF. The CDR3 DNA sequence: TGTGCCAGCAGTTTATCCCCAGGGGGCTTAACAGATACGCAGTATTTT. The chain has TRBV27 and TRBJ2-3; 8 nucleotides agree with TRBD1. V shed 0 bases, J shed 3 bases, and the junction held 5 bases outside the gene matches. The CDR3 covers 16 residues. Germline V gene data show CDR1 as MNHEY and CDR2 as SMNVEV (reference sequence).